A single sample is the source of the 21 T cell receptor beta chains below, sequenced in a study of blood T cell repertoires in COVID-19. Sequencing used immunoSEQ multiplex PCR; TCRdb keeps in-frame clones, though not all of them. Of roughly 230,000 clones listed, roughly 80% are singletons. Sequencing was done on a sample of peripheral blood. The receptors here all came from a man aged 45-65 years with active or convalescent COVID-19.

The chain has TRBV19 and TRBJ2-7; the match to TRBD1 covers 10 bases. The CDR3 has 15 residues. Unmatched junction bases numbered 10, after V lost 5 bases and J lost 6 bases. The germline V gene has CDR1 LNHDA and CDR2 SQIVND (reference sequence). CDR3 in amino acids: CASSPPRDRGGEQYF. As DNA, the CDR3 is TGTGCCAGTAGTCCACCCCGGGACAGGGGAGGCGAGCAGTACTTC.

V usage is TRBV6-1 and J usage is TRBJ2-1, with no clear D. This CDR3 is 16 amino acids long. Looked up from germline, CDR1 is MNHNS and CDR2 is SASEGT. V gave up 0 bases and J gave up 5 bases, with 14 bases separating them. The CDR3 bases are TGTGCCAGCAGTGAAGCCTGGGCAGGCCGTCACAATGAGCAGTTCTTC. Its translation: CASSEAWAGRHNEQFF.

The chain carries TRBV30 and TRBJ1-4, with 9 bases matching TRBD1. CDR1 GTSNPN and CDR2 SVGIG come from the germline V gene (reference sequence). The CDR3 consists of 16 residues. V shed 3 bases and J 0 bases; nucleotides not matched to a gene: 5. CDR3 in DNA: TGTGCCTGGAGGGCCCGACAGGGGGCAACTAATGAAAAACTGTTTTTT. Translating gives CAWRARQGATNEKLFF.

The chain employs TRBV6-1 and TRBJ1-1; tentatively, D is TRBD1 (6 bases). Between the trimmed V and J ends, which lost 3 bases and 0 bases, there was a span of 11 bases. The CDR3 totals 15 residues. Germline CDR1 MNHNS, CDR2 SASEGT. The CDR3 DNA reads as TGTGCCAGCAGTGATCTTGGACAGATGAACACTGAAGCTTTCTTT. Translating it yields CASSDLGQMNTEAFF.

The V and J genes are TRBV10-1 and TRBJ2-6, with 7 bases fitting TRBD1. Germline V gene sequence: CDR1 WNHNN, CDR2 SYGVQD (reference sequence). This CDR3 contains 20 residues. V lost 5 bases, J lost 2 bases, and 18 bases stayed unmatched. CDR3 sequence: CASSPTQTGFKSPGANVLTF. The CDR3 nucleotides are TGCGCCAGCAGTCCCACCCAGACAGGGTTTAAATCCCCTGGGGCCAACGTCCTGACTTTC.

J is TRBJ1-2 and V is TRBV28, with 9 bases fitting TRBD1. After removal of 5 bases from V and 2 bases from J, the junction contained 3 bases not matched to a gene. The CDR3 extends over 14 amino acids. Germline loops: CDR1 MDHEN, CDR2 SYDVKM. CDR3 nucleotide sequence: TGTGCCAGCAGTATAGGACAGGGGAACTATGGCTACACCTTC. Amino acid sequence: CASSIGQGNYGYTF.

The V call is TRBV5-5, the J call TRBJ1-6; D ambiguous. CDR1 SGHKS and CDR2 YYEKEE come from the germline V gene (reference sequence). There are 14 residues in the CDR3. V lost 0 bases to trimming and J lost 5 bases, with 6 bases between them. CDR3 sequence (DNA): TGTGCCAGCAGCTTGGCGGGGAATAATTCACCCCTCCACTTT. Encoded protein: CASSLAGNNSPLHF.

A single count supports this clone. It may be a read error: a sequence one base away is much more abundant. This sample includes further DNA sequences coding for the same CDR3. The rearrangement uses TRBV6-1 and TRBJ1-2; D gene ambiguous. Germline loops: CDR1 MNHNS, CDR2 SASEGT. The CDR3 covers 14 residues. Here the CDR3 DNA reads TGTGCCAGCAGTGATGAGGTGGGTCGGCATGGCTACACCTTT. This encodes CASSDEVGRHGYTF.

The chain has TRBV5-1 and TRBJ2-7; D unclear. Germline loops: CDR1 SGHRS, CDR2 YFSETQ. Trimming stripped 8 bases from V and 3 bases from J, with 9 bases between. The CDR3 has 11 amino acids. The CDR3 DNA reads TGCGCCAGAAGCCCTTGCTACGAGCAGTACTTC. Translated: CARSPCYEQYF.

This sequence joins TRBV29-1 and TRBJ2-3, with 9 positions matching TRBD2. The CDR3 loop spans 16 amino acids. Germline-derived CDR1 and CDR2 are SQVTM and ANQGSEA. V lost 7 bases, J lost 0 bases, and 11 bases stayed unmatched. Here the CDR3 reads CSAKGGGARSTDTQYF. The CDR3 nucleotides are TGCAGCGCCAAGGGCGGGGGGGCCCGAAGCACAGATACGCAGTATTTT.

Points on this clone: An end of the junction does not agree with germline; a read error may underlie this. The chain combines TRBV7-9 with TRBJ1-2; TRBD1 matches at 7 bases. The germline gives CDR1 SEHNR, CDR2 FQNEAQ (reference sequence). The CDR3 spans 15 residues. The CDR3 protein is CASSEPGQQSYGYTF. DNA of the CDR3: TGTGCCAGCAGCGAACCGGGACAGCAATCCTATGGTTACACCTTC.

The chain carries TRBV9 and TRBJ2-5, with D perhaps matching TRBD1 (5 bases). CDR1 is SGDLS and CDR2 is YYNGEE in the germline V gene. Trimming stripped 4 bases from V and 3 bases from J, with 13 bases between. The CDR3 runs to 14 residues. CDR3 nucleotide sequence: TGTGCCAGCAGCCTGGGGCTCGGAAAAGAGACCCAGTACTTC. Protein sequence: CASSLGLGKETQYF.

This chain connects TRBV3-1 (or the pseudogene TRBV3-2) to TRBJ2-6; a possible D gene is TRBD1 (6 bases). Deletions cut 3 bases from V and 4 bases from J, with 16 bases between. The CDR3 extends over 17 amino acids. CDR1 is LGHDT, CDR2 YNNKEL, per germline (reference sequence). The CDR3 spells CASSQDSWVVGANVLTF. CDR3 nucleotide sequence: TGTGCCAGCAGCCAGGACAGTTGGGTCGTGGGGGCCAACGTCCTGACTTTC.

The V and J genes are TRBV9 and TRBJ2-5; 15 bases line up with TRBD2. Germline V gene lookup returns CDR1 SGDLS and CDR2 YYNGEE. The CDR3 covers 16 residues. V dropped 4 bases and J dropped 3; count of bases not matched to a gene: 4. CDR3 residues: CASSPRTSGGEETQYF. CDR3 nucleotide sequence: TGTGCCAGCAGCCCCCGGACTAGCGGGGGGGAAGAGACCCAGTACTTC.

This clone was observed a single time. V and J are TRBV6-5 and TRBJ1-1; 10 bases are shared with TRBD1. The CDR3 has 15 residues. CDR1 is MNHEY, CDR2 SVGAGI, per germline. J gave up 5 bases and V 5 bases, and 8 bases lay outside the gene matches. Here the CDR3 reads CASSIRTGGVTEAFF. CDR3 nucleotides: TGTGCCAGCAGTATACGGACAGGGGGAGTTACTGAAGCTTTCTTT.

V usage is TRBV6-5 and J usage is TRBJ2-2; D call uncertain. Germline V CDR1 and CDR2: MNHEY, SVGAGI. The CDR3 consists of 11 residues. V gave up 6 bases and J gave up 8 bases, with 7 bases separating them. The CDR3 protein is CASRSTGELFF. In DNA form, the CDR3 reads TGTGCCAGCAGATCTACGGGGGAGCTGTTTTTT.

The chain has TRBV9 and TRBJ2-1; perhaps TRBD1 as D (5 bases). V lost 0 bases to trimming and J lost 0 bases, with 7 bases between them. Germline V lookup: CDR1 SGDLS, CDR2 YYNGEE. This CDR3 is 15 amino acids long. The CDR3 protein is CASSVEGFSYNEQFF. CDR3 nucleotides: TGTGCCAGCAGCGTAGAGGGGTTCTCCTACAATGAGCAGTTCTTC.

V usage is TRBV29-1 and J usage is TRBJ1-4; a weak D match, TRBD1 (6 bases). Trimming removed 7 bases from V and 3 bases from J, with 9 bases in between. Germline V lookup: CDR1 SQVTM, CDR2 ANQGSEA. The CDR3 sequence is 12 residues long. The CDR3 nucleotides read TGCAGCGGCGGACAGCCTAATGAAAAACTGTTTTTT. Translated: CSGGQPNEKLFF.

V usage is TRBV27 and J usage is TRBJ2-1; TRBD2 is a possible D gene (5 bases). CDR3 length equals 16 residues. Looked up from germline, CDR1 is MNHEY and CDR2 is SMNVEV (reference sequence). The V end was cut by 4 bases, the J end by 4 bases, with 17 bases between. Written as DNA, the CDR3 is TGTGCCAGCAGTTCCCCTAGTAGGGAGAGATACAATGAGCAGTTCTTC. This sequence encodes CASSSPSRERYNEQFF.

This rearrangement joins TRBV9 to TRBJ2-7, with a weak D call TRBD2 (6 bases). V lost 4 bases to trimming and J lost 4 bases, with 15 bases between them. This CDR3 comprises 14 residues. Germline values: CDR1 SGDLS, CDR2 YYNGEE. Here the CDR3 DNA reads TGTGCCAGCAGCACGGGACTCTTATCGTACGAGCAGTACTTC. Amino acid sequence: CASSTGLLSYEQYF.

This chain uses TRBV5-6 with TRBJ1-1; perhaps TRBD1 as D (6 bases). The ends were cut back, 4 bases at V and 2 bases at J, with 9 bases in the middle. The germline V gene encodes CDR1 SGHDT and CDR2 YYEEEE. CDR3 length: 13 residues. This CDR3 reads CASSAQGNTEAFF. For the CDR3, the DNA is TGTGCCAGCAGCGCACAGGGAAACACTGAAGCTTTCTTT.